These 17 T cell receptor beta chains share one sample of origin, sequenced in a study of cytomegalovirus exposure and HLA in healthy donors (dated by TCRdb to 2017 to 2019). The library was prepared using the immunoSEQ multiplex PCR assay. For the multiplex PCR, a mixture combining 60 forward primers for TCR Vbeta segments and 13 reverse primers for TCR Jbeta segments was used. This is the immuneACCESS table as TCRdb keeps it, with only in-frame sequences that have V and J called. A part of the clones is gone; compared with another copy, unresolved V genes explain less than half, and the rest is unexplained. The sample table records 50,000 to 65,000 clones; 60% to 80% of these occur just once. The ten biggest clones cover roughly 25% of the sample. Sequences were obtained from PBMCs. The receptor set was obtained from a woman between 40 and 50 years old in good health and CMV-seropositive.

This clone came up a few times. As DNA, the CDR3 is TGTGCCAGCAGACCCGGGGGTAGCTCCTACGAGCAGTACTTC. It specifies CASRPGGSSYEQYF. The chain uses TRBV2 and TRBJ2-7; perhaps TRBD2 as D (6 bases). V lost 6 bases, J lost 0 bases, and 12 bases lay in between. This CDR3 has 14 amino acids. The germline V gene has CDR1 SNHLY and CDR2 FYNNEI.

This chain links TRBV5-5 with TRBJ2-5; the D is unclear. The CDR3 consists of 14 residues. V lost 0 bases, J lost 11 bases, and 17 bases lay in between. The germline CDR1 and CDR2 sequences are SGHKS and YYEKEE (reference sequence). CDR3 in amino acids: CASSLVERRREQYF. CDR3 nucleotides: TGTGCCAGCAGCTTGGTAGAGAGACGGAGAGAGCAGTACTTC.

This clone was seen more than once but under ten times. This CDR3 reads CASSLVLGTPGQDTQYF. CDR3 DNA: TGCGCCAGCAGCTTGGTCCTAGGGACTCCGGGTCAGGATACGCAGTATTTT. The rearrangement links TRBV5-1 to TRBJ2-3; tentatively, D is TRBD2 (6 bases). Trimming pared 0 bases from V and 6 bases from J, leaving 20 bases between. CDR1 is SGHRS and CDR2 is YFSETQ in the germline V gene. This CDR3 spans 17 amino acids.

The chain recombines TRBV27 with TRBJ2-1; tentatively, D is TRBD2 (5 bases). This CDR3 has 16 residues. V was cut by 3 bases and J by 1 base, with 13 bases left in between. CDR1 and CDR2 (germline): MNHEY, SMNVEV (reference sequence). The CDR3 region has the DNA TGTGCCAGCAGTTTGAGGGCCCAGCGGTCCTACAATGAGCAGTTCTTC. This encodes CASSLRAQRSYNEQFF.

The rearrangement joins TRBV4-1 to TRBJ1-2; 7 nucleotides line up with TRBD1. The ends lost 0 bases at V and 8 bases at J; junction bases unmatched: 6. CDR1 MGHRA and CDR2 YSYEKL come from the germline V gene. The CDR3 contains 14 residues. The CDR3 region has the DNA TGCGCCAGCAGCCAAGATCGGTCAGGGGGAGGCTACACCTTC. It specifies CASSQDRSGGGYTF.

The chain employs TRBV5-1 and TRBJ1-2; tentatively, D is TRBD1 (6 bases). The CDR3 runs 15 residues. Germline assignment: CDR1 SGHRS and CDR2 YFSETQ. Trimming left V 2 bases short and J 4 bases short, with 15 bases between. In DNA form, the CDR3 reads TGCGCCAGCAGCTTCGGGACAAAGGCAGCCTATGGCTACACCTTC. Translation: CASSFGTKAAYGYTF.

This rearrangement joins TRBV19 to TRBJ1-1, with a weak D call TRBD1 (6 bases). Trimming shortened V by 5 bases and J by 4 bases, and 11 bases separated the two germline ends. There are 13 residues in the CDR3. Germline V gene data show CDR1 as LNHDA and CDR2 as SQIVND (reference sequence). The CDR3 region has the DNA TGTGCCAGTAGTGTTAAAGGGGGCACTGAAGCTTTCTTT. Amino acids: CASSVKGGTEAFF. The full variable domain, rest sourced from reference TRBV19 and TRBJ1-1, is DGGITQSPKYLFRKEGQNVTLSCEQNLNHDAMYWYRQDPGQGLRLIYYSQIVNDFQKGDIAEGYSVSREKKESFPLTVTSAQKNPTAFYLCASSVKGGTEAFFGQGTRLTVV.

V usage is TRBV7-9 and J usage is TRBJ1-2, with D uncertain. The CDR3 spans 13 residues. V dropped 3 bases and J dropped 5 bases, with 10 bases sitting between them. In germline, CDR1 is SEHNR, CDR2 FQNEAQ (reference sequence). The CDR3 loop is CASSFDRLYGYTF. The CDR3 DNA reads TGTGCCAGCAGCTTCGATCGTCTATATGGCTACACCTTC.

The chain has TRBV7-2 and TRBJ1-1; TRBD1 might be the D (5 bases). Germline lookup yields CDR1 SGHTA and CDR2 FQGNSA. CDR3 length equals 13 residues. V was pared by 8 bases and J by 10 bases, with 20 bases between. The CDR3 loop is CASGGTGRGGAFF. CDR3 sequence (DNA): TGTGCCAGCGGGGGAACAGGTCGGGGAGGAGCTTTCTTT.

This chain links TRBV2 with TRBJ1-2; D ambiguous. The CDR3 covers 12 residues. Trimming left V 2 bases short and J 4 bases short, with 5 bases between. Germline loops: CDR1 SNHLY, CDR2 FYNNEI. CDR3 sequence reads: CASSESGYGYTF. Written as DNA, the CDR3 is TGTGCCAGCAGTGAATCGGGCTATGGCTACACCTTC.

The chain uses TRBV6-5 and TRBJ1-2; D is unclear. The ends were cut back, 6 bases at V and 7 bases at J, with 12 bases in the middle. The CDR3 length is 12 residues. Germline V gives CDR1 MNHEY, CDR2 SVGAGI. The CDR3 DNA follows: TGTGCCAGCAGACGTGTAGAGGGTGGCTACACCTTC. This encodes CASRRVEGGYTF.

A single count supports this clone. CDR3 region: CAEGESNQPQHF. CDR3 coding DNA: TGTGCCGAGGGAGAGTCCAATCAGCCCCAGCATTTT. The chain couples TRBV6-1 to TRBJ1-5; D is undetermined. V was cut by 11 bases and J by 3 bases, with 11 bases left in between. The CDR3 loop spans 12 amino acids. Germline V gene lookup returns CDR1 MNHNS and CDR2 SASEGT.

This rearrangement joins TRBV18 to TRBJ2-1; 8 nucleotides match TRBD2. V trimming: 0 bases; J trimming: 5 bases; junction bases outside the gene matches: 12. The CDR3 is 18 amino acids. Germline V gene sequence: CDR1 KGHSH, CDR2 LQKENI. The DNA for the CDR3 is TGTGCCAGCTCACCACCGCTTTGGGCGGGGGGAGGGCACAATGAGCAGTTCTTC. Its translation is CASSPPLWAGGGHNEQFF.

The chain combines TRBV4-3 with TRBJ1-1, with D perhaps TRBD1 (6 bases). The length of the CDR3 is 15 residues. Per germline, CDR1 LGHNA and CDR2 YSLEER. Trimming shortened V by 4 bases and J by 2 bases, and 14 bases separated the two germline ends. CDR3: CASSPGQPSNTEAFF. The CDR3 DNA reads as TGCGCCAGCAGCCCCGGACAGCCTTCTAACACTGAAGCTTTCTTT.

This chain uses TRBV5-4 with TRBJ1-1, with D unclear. Germline CDR1 SGHNT, CDR2 YYREEE (reference sequence). Trimming removed 4 bases from V and 2 bases from J, with 12 bases in between. This CDR3 has 14 residues. CDR3 sequence reads: CASSLKTGNTEAFF. The CDR3 DNA follows: TGTGCCAGCAGCCTCAAGACGGGAAACACTGAAGCTTTCTTT. The entire variable domain, with the rest obtained from reference TRBV5-4 and TRBJ1-1, is as follows: ETGVTQSPTHLIKTRGQQVTLRCSSQSGHNTVSWYQQALGQGPQFIFQYYREEENGRGNFPPRFSGLQFPNYSSELNVNALELDDSALYLCASSLKTGNTEAFFGQGTRLTVV.

The chain combines TRBV2 with TRBJ2-7; TRBD2 aligns across 8 bases. Germline lookup yields CDR1 SNHLY and CDR2 FYNNEI. CDR3 length: 16 residues. The junction had 6 bases not matched to a gene; V was cut back by 0 bases and J by 2 bases. The CDR3 spells CASSEAGSGGPYEQYF. DNA of the CDR3: TGTGCCAGCAGTGAAGCGGGCAGCGGGGGTCCCTACGAGCAGTACTTC.

The chain employs TRBV13 and TRBJ2-1, with 10 bases matching TRBD2. CDR1 is PRHDT, CDR2 FYEKMQ, per germline (reference sequence). The CDR3 contains 15 residues. Trimming at V came to 1 base and at J to 8 bases, leaving 5 bases not matched to a gene. CDR3 in amino acids: CASSLVSGGKDEQFF. DNA for the CDR3: TGTGCCAGCAGCTTAGTTAGCGGGGGGAAGGATGAGCAGTTCTTC.